These 21 T cell receptor beta chains share one sample of origin, sequenced in a study of preoperative IRX-2 immunotherapy in early breast cancer. The table came from immunoSEQ multiplex PCR; TCRdb's copy has only in-frame clones and leaves some out. The sample consists of roughly 62,000 clones, less than 95% of them appearing once. Treatment of the sample: preoperative locoregional IRX-2 cytokine immunotherapy. Sampling was conducted from a patient treated with IRX-2 immunotherapy. The receptors originated from a human donor with breast cancer.

The chain has TRBV19 and TRBJ1-5, with 9 bases matching TRBD1. Germline CDR1 reads LNHDA; CDR2 reads SQIVND (reference sequence). J gave up 5 bases and V 0 bases, and 2 bases lay outside the gene matches. This CDR3 has 15 residues. The CDR3 is CASSIEGQGHQPQHF. CDR3 nucleotides: TGTGCCAGTAGTATAGAAGGACAGGGGCATCAGCCCCAGCATTTT. The whole variable domain, filled in from reference TRBV19 and TRBJ1-5, reads DGGITQSPKYLFRKEGQNVTLSCEQNLNHDAMYWYRQDPGQGLRLIYYSQIVNDFQKGDIAEGYSVSREKKESFPLTVTSAQKNPTAFYLCASSIEGQGHQPQHFGDGTRLSIL.

This chain connects TRBV7-9 to TRBJ2-7, with 16 nucleotides matching TRBD2. V lost 6 bases, J lost 4 bases, and 15 bases stayed unmatched. This CDR3 is built from 19 residues. Germline V gives CDR1 SEHNR, CDR2 FQNEAQ (reference sequence). The CDR3 DNA follows: TGTGCCAGCAGTAGCCTTGGGACTAGCGGGGGGGCCGGGGCGTACGAGCAGTACTTC. Protein: CASSSLGTSGGAGAYEQYF. Using reference TRBV7-9 and TRBJ2-7 for the parts outside the CDR3, the full variable domain is DTGVSQNPRHKITKRGQNVTFRCDPISEHNRLYWYRQTLGQGPEFLTYFQNEAQLEKSRLLSDRFSAERPKGSFSTLEIQRTEQGDSAMYLCASSSLGTSGGAGAYEQYFGPGTRLTVT.

The genes are TRBV4-1 and TRBJ2-3; D gene uncertain. In germline, CDR1 is MGHRA, CDR2 YSYEKL. This CDR3 has 14 amino acids. Trimming took off 0 bases at V and 6 bases at J, with 10 bases between the two ends. The CDR3 region is CASSQDRPPDTQYF. The CDR3 DNA follows: TGCGCCAGCAGCCAAGATCGCCCCCCCGATACGCAGTATTTT.

The chain is built from TRBV6-1 and TRBJ1-5; 8 nucleotides line up with TRBD1. The CDR3 consists of 14 residues. V shed 10 bases and J 2 bases; nucleotides not matched to a gene: 7. In germline, CDR1 is MNHNS, CDR2 SASEGT. This CDR3 reads CATGQGLGNQPQHF. The CDR3 region has the DNA TGTGCCACCGGACAGGGCCTAGGCAATCAGCCCCAGCATTTT.

This sequence joins TRBV5-4 and TRBJ1-1; TRBD1 might be the D (5 bases). The V and J ends lost 0 bases and 0 bases respectively, with 9 bases between them. Looked up from germline, CDR1 is SGHNT and CDR2 is YYREEE (reference sequence). The CDR3 has 15 residues. The CDR3 is CASSLAQGMNTEAFF. The CDR3 DNA reads TGTGCCAGCAGCTTGGCTCAGGGAATGAACACTGAAGCTTTCTTT.

This sequence joins TRBV6-5 and TRBJ1-1; 7 positions agree with TRBD1. V gave up 7 bases and J gave up 7 bases; unmatched junction bases: 9. The CDR3 extends over 13 amino acids. Germline values: CDR1 MNHEY, CDR2 SVGAGI. CDR3 DNA: TGTGCCAGCACTGAGACAGGGACTGGTGAAGCTTTCTTT. Translation: CASTETGTGEAFF.

The chain uses TRBV27 and TRBJ1-1, with no clear D. The germline V and J ends were trimmed by 5 bases and 1 base, with 11 bases remaining between them. This CDR3 has 14 amino acids. CDR1 is MNHEY and CDR2 is SMNVEV in the germline V gene (reference sequence). The CDR3: CASSPALPNTEAFF. The CDR3 nucleotides are TGTGCCAGCAGTCCGGCCCTTCCGAACACTGAAGCTTTCTTT.

This chain connects TRBV29-1 to TRBJ2-5; D may correspond to TRBD1 or TRBD2 (6 bases each). The CDR3 sequence is 13 residues long. Trimming left V 7 bases short and J 5 bases short, with 17 bases between. Germline V CDR1 and CDR2: SQVTM, ANQGSEA. The CDR3 DNA reads as TGCAGCGCAACACAGGGTGGGGGGGAGACCCAGTACTTC. It is translated as CSATQGGGETQYF.

This chain connects TRBV7-9 to TRBJ2-1, with TRBD2 matching 10 bases. V dropped 5 bases and J dropped 1; count of bases not matched to a gene: 8. Germline CDR1 reads SEHNR; CDR2 reads FQNEAQ (reference sequence). The CDR3 spans 17 residues. The CDR3 sequence is CASSTPSGSESYNEQFF. The CDR3 DNA reads as TGTGCCAGCAGCACACCTAGCGGGAGCGAGTCCTACAATGAGCAGTTCTTC.

The gene calls are TRBV4-1 and TRBJ1-1, with D possibly matching TRBD1 (6 bases). Germline V gene lookup returns CDR1 MGHRA and CDR2 YSYEKL. This CDR3 is built from 15 residues. Deletions cut 4 bases from V and 3 bases from J, with 15 bases between. The CDR3 reads CASSLQQGGDTEAFF. CDR3 nucleotide sequence: TGCGCCAGCAGCCTACAACAGGGAGGGGACACTGAAGCTTTCTTT.

The chain carries TRBV7-3 and TRBJ1-3; D unclear. CDR1 SGHTA and CDR2 FQGTGA come from the germline V gene. The germline V and J ends were trimmed by 8 bases and 4 bases, with 3 bases remaining between them. The CDR3 is 10 amino acids. The DNA of the CDR3 is TGTGCCAGCGAGGGAAACACCATATATTTT. Its translation: CASEGNTIYF.

The DNA of the CDR3 is TGCGCCAGCAGCTTGGGTCCCGCGGCTACGTACGAGCAGTACTTC. Translating gives CASSLGPAATYEQYF. V gene TRBV5-1 combines with J gene TRBJ2-7; D is unclear. Germline V gene sequence: CDR1 SGHRS, CDR2 YFSETQ. CDR3 length equals 15 residues. The V end was cut by 0 bases, the J end by 4 bases, with 14 bases between.

V is TRBV5-1 and J is TRBJ1-2; no reliable D call. Looked up from germline, CDR1 is SGHRS and CDR2 is YFSETQ. The CDR3 is 17 residues long. V lost 7 bases, J lost 5 bases, and 27 bases lay in between. Here the CDR3 reads CASAISPGPSFSYGYTF. In DNA, the CDR3 is TGCGCCAGCGCAATATCGCCCGGCCCGTCTTTCTCTTATGGCTACACCTTC.

In nucleotides, the CDR3 is TGTGCCAGCTCACCACCGGGGCAGGGGGGAGAGACCCAGTACTTC. This translates into CASSPPGQGGETQYF. V is TRBV18 and J is TRBJ2-5; tentatively, D is TRBD1 (7 bases). The germline CDR1 and CDR2 sequences are KGHSH and LQKENI. The V end was cut by 0 bases, the J end by 4 bases, with 12 bases between. CDR3 length: 15 residues.

The CDR3 DNA reads TGCAGTGCGCCGTGGGGTTCACCCCTCCACTTT. Translated: CSAPWGSPLHF. The rearrangement links TRBV20-1 to TRBJ1-6; D not resolved. The CDR3 is 11 amino acids. V gave up 6 bases and J gave up 9 bases, with 9 bases separating them. CDR1 and CDR2 from the germline V gene are DFQATT and SNEGSKA (reference sequence).

The gene calls are TRBV4-3 and TRBJ1-2; no firm D call. The CDR3 sequence is 15 residues long. With 4 bases removed from V and 4 bases from J, the gap between germline ends came to 16 bases. Germline CDR1 reads LGHNA; CDR2 reads YSLEER. CDR3 protein: CASSPVGVGVYGYTF. The DNA of the CDR3 is TGCGCCAGCAGCCCCGTCGGGGTCGGGGTCTATGGCTACACCTTC.

This chain connects TRBV7-9 to TRBJ1-3; D unclear. Per the germline V gene, CDR1 is SEHNR and CDR2 is FQNEAQ (reference sequence). V gave up 2 bases and J gave up 4 bases, with 3 bases separating them. The CDR3 extends over 12 amino acids. The CDR3 region has the DNA TGTGCCAGCAGCTTATTGGGAAACACCATATATTTT. It specifies CASSLLGNTIYF.

This clone showed up just a few times. J is TRBJ1-6 and V is TRBV27; possibly TRBD1 for D (5 bases). CDR3 length: 13 amino acids. V was cut by 6 bases and J by 13 bases, with 16 bases left in between. Germline V gene sequence: CDR1 MNHEY, CDR2 SMNVEV (reference sequence). CDR3: CASSTGAGRPLHF. The DNA of the CDR3 is TGTGCCAGCAGCACCGGGGCCGGGCGGCCCCTCCACTTT.

V and J are TRBV21-1 and TRBJ2-1. TRBV21-1 is flagged as a pseudogene. CDR3 length equals 16 residues. The CDR3 loop is CASSKEGTGTYNEQFF. Here the CDR3 DNA reads TGTGCCAGCAGCAAAGAAGGTACCGGTACCTACAATGAGCAGTTCTTC.

The V call is TRBV4-1, the J call TRBJ2-5; D is unclear. Germline V gives CDR1 MGHRA, CDR2 YSYEKL. The CDR3 is made up of 14 amino acids. V was shortened by 1 base and J by 2 bases, with 8 bases between the two germline ends. The CDR3 loop reads CASSQGPSQETQYF. CDR3 nucleotides: TGCGCCAGCAGCCAAGGTCCTAGTCAAGAGACCCAGTACTTC.

This chain connects TRBV7-6 to TRBJ2-3; 8 bases line up with TRBD2. Germline CDR1 is SGHVS and CDR2 is FNYEAQ. The CDR3 has 17 residues. J lost 4 bases, V lost 2 bases, and 11 bases had no gene match. The CDR3 DNA reads as TGTGCCAGCAGCTTATTTGCGGGACCGGGAGGGGCAGATACGCAGTATTTT. It encodes CASSLFAGPGGADTQYF. Combining the CDR3 with reference TRBV7-6 and TRBJ2-3 gives the whole variable domain GAGVSQSPRYKVTKRGQDVALRCDPISGHVSLYWYRQALGQGPEFLTYFNYEAQQDKSGLPNDRFSAERPEGSISTLTIQRTEQRDSAMYRCASSLFAGPGGADTQYFGPGTRLTVL.